This T cell receptor (beta chain) stems from a study of Ad26.COV2.S vaccination and SARS-CoV-2 variants. On the study more broadly: The COV1001 Ad26.COV2.S trial arm included the donor.

Method: immunoSEQ multiplex PCR; TCRdb's copy keeps in-frame clones and lacks some. The sample lists 250,000 or so clones, around 90% occurring once. This CDR3 is built from 14 residues. J gave up 3 bases and V 4 bases, and 6 bases lay outside the gene matches. CDR1 and CDR2 (germline): LGHDT, YNNKEL (reference sequence). Noted treatment: 19 received Ad26.COV2.S at low or high dose, single or two shots; roughly 5 received placebo; per-sample allocation not given. Samples came from day 63 after the first vaccine or placebo injection. As concerns this clone: Its antigen is undetermined.

Study-level points and caveats: In vaccinated individuals, spike-specific CD8+ and CD4+ T cell responses reportedly displayed substantial breadth. Measures of TCR breadth and depth may have fallen short of total T cell responses.

The chain is built from TRBV3-1 (or the pseudogene TRBV3-2) and TRBJ2-7, with 7 bases aligning to TRBD1. The receptor was derived from a person aged 18 to 59 who received the Ad26.COV2.S COVID-19 vaccine or a placebo. The sequences come from peripheral blood, collected in a trial of Ad26.COV2.S vaccine versus placebo. CDR3: CASSPWDSVYEQYF. As DNA, the CDR3 is TGTGCCAGCAGCCCTTGGGACAGTGTCTACGAGCAGTACTTC.